This paragraph covers one T cell receptor (beta chain) sequence. Antigen unknown. A second PCR of 7 to 11 cycles used a sample-barcoded 5' primer and a J-beta primer mix. From the 5' RACE reads, TCRdb called clonotypes with MiXCR, one entry per CDR3 protein. The sample holds roughly 2 million distinct CDR3 sequences; around 50% are singletons and the top ten take around 2.1%. The data belong to a study of blood T cells in healthy people across ages. Trimming pared 6 bases from V and 3 bases from J, leaving 15 bases between. This CDR3 is 15 amino acids long. Donors were healthy Caucasian individuals from Russia aged about 6 to 90. Each sample yielded at least 6.5 million isolated PBMCs. Whole-study findings and limits: When set beside aged donors, long-lived donors presented more naive CD4+ cells and higher diversity.

Sample: blood. This receptor was taken from a woman in her thirties or forties in good health. The V call is TRBV12-3 or TRBV12-4, the J call TRBJ1-5; a weak D match, TRBD1 (6 bases). This CDR3 is CASSSLTGNNQPQHF. CDR3 nucleotides: TGTGCCAGCAGCTCACTTACAGGGAACAATCAGCCCCAGCATTTT.